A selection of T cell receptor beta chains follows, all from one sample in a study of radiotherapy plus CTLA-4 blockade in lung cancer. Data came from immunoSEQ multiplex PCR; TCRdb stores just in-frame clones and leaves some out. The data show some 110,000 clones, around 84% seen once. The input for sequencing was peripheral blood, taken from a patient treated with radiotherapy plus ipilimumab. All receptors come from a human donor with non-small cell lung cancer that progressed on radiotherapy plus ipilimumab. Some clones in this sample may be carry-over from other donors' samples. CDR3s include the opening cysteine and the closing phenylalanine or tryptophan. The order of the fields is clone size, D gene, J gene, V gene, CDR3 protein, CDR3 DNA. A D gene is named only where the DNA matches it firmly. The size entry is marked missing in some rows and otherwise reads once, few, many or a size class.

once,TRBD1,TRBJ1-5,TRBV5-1,CASSLDRGNQPQHF,TGCGCCAGCAGCTTGGACAGGGGAAATCAGCCCCAGCATTTT
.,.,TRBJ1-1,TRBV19,CASRRDLTWKNTEAFF,TGTGCCAGTAGGCGGGACCTTACATGGAAGAACACTGAAGCTTTCTTT
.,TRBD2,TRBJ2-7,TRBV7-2,CASSLGTSGGGYEQYF,TGTGCCAGCAGCTTAGGGACTAGCGGGGGAGGCTACGAGCAGTACTTC
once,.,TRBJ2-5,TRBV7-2,CASSPRWGAGPTQYF,TGTGCCAGCAGCCCCCGATGGGGTGCGGGGCCGACCCAGTACTTC
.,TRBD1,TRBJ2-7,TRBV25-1,CASSAPLTGVEQYF,TGTGCCAGCAGTGCCCCCCTGACAGGGGTCGAGCAGTACTTC
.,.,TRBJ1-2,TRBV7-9,CASSAGTNYGYTF,TGTGCCAGCAGCGCAGGGACGAACTATGGCTACACCTTC
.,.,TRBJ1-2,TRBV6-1,CASSYATDSYGYTF,TGTGCCAGCAGTTATGCGACGGACAGCTATGGCTACACCTTC
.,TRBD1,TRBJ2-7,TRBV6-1,CASRERPRTGVYEQYF,TGTGCCAGCAGGGAAAGACCGAGGACAGGAGTTTACGAGCAGTACTTC
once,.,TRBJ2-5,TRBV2,CASRAGAGGETQYF,TGTGCCAGCCGGGCAGGGGCTGGGGGAGAGACCCAGTACTTC
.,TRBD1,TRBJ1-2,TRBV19,CASSILLGTADRHGYTF,TGTGCCAGTAGTATTCTCCTGGGGACAGCGGATCGGCATGGCTACACCTTC
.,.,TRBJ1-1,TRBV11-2,CASSRTGFLDAFF,TGTGCCAGCAGCCGTACAGGGTTTCTCGACGCTTTCTTT
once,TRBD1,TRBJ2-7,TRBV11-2,CASSFGTGSDYEQYF,TGTGCCAGCAGCTTCGGGACAGGGTCCGATTACGAGCAGTACTTC
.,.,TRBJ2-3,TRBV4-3,CASSQAYLHFTDTQYF,TGCGCCAGCAGCCAAGCTTACCTTCACTTCACAGATACGCAGTATTTT
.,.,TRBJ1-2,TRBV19,CASSFGGGAAYGYTF,TGTGCCAGTAGTTTTGGGGGGGGAGCTGCCTATGGCTACACCTTC
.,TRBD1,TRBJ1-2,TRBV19,CASSGLGGQGTYGYTF,TGTGCCAGTAGTGGCCTCGGGGGACAGGGTACCTATGGCTACACCTTC
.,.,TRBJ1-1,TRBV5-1,CASRATGTEAFF,TGCGCCAGCAGAGCCACAGGGACTGAAGCTTTCTTT
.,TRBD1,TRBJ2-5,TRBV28,CASSLLGRGRRETQYF,TGTGCCAGCAGTTTATTAGGTAGGGGGCGCCGGGAGACCCAGTACTTC
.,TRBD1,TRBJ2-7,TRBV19,CASSMGNRGISYEQYF,TGTGCCAGTAGTATGGGAAACAGGGGGATCTCCTACGAGCAGTACTTC
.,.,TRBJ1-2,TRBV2,CASKEEGSGYTF,TGTGCCAGCAAAGAAGAGGGTTCTGGCTACACCTTC
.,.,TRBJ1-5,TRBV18,CASSLQTGPQHF,TGTGCCAGCTCGCTACAGACAGGGCCCCAGCATTTT
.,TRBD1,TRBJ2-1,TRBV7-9,CASSSRGNRGEGYNEQFF,TGTGCCAGCAGCAGCAGAGGAAACAGGGGTGAGGGGTACAATGAGCAGTTCTTC
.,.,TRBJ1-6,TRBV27,CASTPGHGDSPLHF,TGTGCCAGTACTCCGGGACATGGGGATTCACCCCTCCACTTT
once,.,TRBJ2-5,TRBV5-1,CASSGDGLLQETQYF,TGCGCCAGCAGCGGGGACGGACTTCTCCAAGAGACCCAGTACTTC
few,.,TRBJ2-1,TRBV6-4,CASSPGVSSYNEQFF,TGTGCCAGCAGTCCGGGGGTCTCTTCCTACAATGAGCAGTTCTTC
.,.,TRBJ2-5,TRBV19,CASSGSINRETQYF,TGTGCCAGTAGTGGTAGTATCAATCGGGAGACCCAGTACTTC
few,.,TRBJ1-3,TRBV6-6,CASSYLGGDPGNTIYF,TGTGCCAGCAGTTACTTGGGGGGTGATCCGGGAAACACCATATATTTT
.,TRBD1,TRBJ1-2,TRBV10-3,CATKQGERDGYTF,TGTGCCACCAAACAGGGGGAGAGGGATGGCTACACCTTC
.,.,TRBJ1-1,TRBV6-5,CASSFLPSRNTEAFF,TGTGCCAGCAGTTTCCTCCCGTCCAGGAACACTGAAGCTTTCTTT
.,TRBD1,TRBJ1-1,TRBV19,CASSPRGRGLRKAFF,TGTGCCAGTAGTCCCCGAGGTAGGGGGCTCCGTAAGGCTTTCTTT
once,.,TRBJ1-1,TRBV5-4,CASSRPPGTLNTEAFF,TGTGCCAGCAGCCGGCCGCCAGGCACGTTGAACACTGAAGCTTTCTTT
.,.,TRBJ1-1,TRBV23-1,CASSQKVQANTEAFF,TGCGCCAGCAGTCAAAAAGTCCAGGCGAACACTGAAGCTTTCTTT
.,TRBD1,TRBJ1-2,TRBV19,CASSIVGTGINGYTF,TGTGCCAGTAGTATAGTCGGGACAGGTATCAATGGCTACACCTTC
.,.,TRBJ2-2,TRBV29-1,CSGFTQANTGELFF,TGCAGCGGCTTTACCCAAGCGAACACCGGGGAGCTGTTTTTT
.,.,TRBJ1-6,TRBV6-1,CASSEAFEGNSPLHF,TGTGCCAGCAGTGAAGCTTTTGAGGGTAATTCACCCCTCCACTTT
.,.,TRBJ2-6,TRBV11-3,CASSSDIAGANVLTF,TGTGCCAGCAGTTCTGATATTGCTGGGGCCAACGTCCTGACTTTC
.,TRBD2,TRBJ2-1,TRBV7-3,CASSLIAGVYNEQFF,TGTGCCAGCAGCTTAATCGCGGGGGTGTACAATGAGCAGTTCTTC
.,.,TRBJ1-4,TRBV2,CASSGQLLLHATNEKLFF,TGTGCCAGCAGTGGGCAGCTCCTTCTTCACGCAACTAATGAAAAACTGTTTTTT